One and the same sample provided the 12 T cell receptor beta chains below, sequenced in a study of blood T cell repertoires in COVID-19. TCRdb's table, derived via immunoSEQ multiplex PCR, lists solely in-frame clones and lacks some. This sample carries fewer than 250,000 clones, around 83% of them seen once, and the ten largest clones take 7% to 10%. Sequencing input: peripheral blood. Source of these receptors: a woman aged 45 to 65 with acute or convalescent COVID-19.

The chain links TRBV9 to TRBJ1-5; 9 bases match TRBD1. Germline loops: CDR1 SGDLS, CDR2 YYNGEE. Trimming cost V 3 bases and J 4 bases; bases outside gene matches: 11. The CDR3 runs to 17 residues. The CDR3 coding sequence is TGTGCCAGCAGCGGGCTGGACAGGGGTTCGGAAAATCAGCCCCAGCATTTT. This codes for CASSGLDRGSENQPQHF.

The V gene is TRBV5-1, the J gene TRBJ2-2; 9 nucleotides agree with TRBD2. This CDR3 has 14 amino acids. Germline V lookup: CDR1 SGHRS, CDR2 YFSETQ. V gave up 6 bases and J gave up 3 bases; unmatched junction bases: 3. CDR3 region: CASMREGHTGELFF. DNA for the CDR3: TGCGCCAGCATGCGGGAGGGCCACACCGGGGAGCTGTTTTTT.

The DNA for the CDR3 is TGTGCCAGCAGTAGCGGGGGGAAAAACAATGAGCAGTTCTTC. Its translation: CASSSGGKNNEQFF. The J gene is TRBJ2-1, the V gene TRBV11-3, with 10 bases aligning to TRBD2. Germline V CDR1 and CDR2: SGHNT, YENEEA. This CDR3 is built from 14 residues. The trim removed 6 bases at V and 5 bases at J, leaving 4 bases unmatched.

The chain uses TRBV6-6 and TRBJ1-3; TRBD1 is a possible D gene (6 bases). This CDR3 has 15 amino acids. Germline V lookup: CDR1 MNHNY, CDR2 SVGAGI (reference sequence). V gave up 5 bases and J gave up 0 bases, with 11 bases separating them. CDR3 protein: CASSPGTISGNTIYF. The DNA for the CDR3 is TGTGCCAGCAGTCCTGGGACAATCTCTGGAAACACCATATATTTT.

Details on this clone: A junction end diverges from the germline sequence, so it may reflect a read error. The chain recombines TRBV12-5 with TRBJ2-7; 7 nucleotides agree with TRBD1. This CDR3 spans 13 amino acids. Germline CDR1 and CDR2: LGHNT and FRNRAP. The CDR3 protein is CASGIRIDRDGPF. CDR3 bases: TGTGCTAGTGGTATCCGAATCGACAGGGATGGGCCCTTC.

The chain combines TRBV15 with TRBJ2-3; 7 bases match TRBD2. The CDR3 has 13 amino acids. The germline gives CDR1 LNHNV, CDR2 YYDKDF (reference sequence). After removal of 5 bases from V and 1 base from J, the junction contained 0 bases not matched to a gene. Written as DNA, the CDR3 is TGTGCCACCAGCGGGGGGGGCACAGATACGCAGTATTTT. Translating gives CATSGGGTDTQYF.

In this sample, this clone turned up once. The gene calls are TRBV5-1 and TRBJ2-7; TRBD1 might be the D (6 bases). Germline-derived CDR1 and CDR2 are SGHRS and YFSETQ. With 1 base removed from V and 0 bases from J, the gap between germline ends came to 11 bases. The CDR3 has 15 amino acids. CDR3 DNA: TGCGCCAGCAGCTTGCTGCAGGGGCTCTCCTACGAGCAGTACTTC. Its protein product is CASSLLQGLSYEQYF. The complete variable domain, with remaining parts taken from reference TRBV5-1 and TRBJ2-7, reads KAGVTQTPRYLIKTRGQQVTLSCSPISGHRSVSWYQQTPGQGLQFLFEYFSETQRNKGNFPGRFSGRQFSNSRSEMNVSTLELGDSALYLCASSLLQGLSYEQYFGPGTRLTVT.

V and J are TRBV29-1 and TRBJ2-2; TRBD2 matches 9 bases. Germline-derived CDR1 and CDR2 are SQVTM and ANQGSEA. The CDR3 length is 14 residues. Unmatched junction bases numbered 4, after V lost 6 bases and J lost 2 bases. This CDR3 is CSVATSGNTGELFF. The CDR3 DNA reads TGCAGCGTCGCGACTAGCGGAAACACCGGGGAGCTGTTTTTT.

This chain connects TRBV5-1 to TRBJ2-5, with TRBD1 identical over 9 bases. The germline V gene encodes CDR1 SGHRS and CDR2 YFSETQ. J gave up 5 bases and V 4 bases, and 9 bases lay outside the gene matches. The CDR3 is 15 residues long. CDR3 residues: CASSPRTGEGETQYF. DNA of the CDR3: TGCGCCAGCAGCCCAAGGACAGGGGAGGGGGAGACCCAGTACTTC.

The chain has TRBV29-1 and TRBJ2-3; 7 nucleotides align to TRBD1. This CDR3 comprises 12 residues. V lost 7 bases and J lost 5; bases outside the gene matches: 6. Germline CDR1 is SQVTM and CDR2 is ANQGSEA. The CDR3 protein is CSADRVEDTQYF. CDR3 sequence (DNA): TGCAGCGCCGACAGGGTGGAAGATACGCAGTATTTT.

This chain connects TRBV5-4 to TRBJ1-1, with a weak D call TRBD1 (6 bases). The CDR3 is 17 amino acids. Germline V gene sequence: CDR1 SGHNT, CDR2 YYREEE (reference sequence). V lost 4 bases to trimming and J lost 0 bases, with 19 bases between them. CDR3 region: CASSVPGGGGVNTEAFF. The CDR3 nucleotides are TGTGCCAGCAGCGTCCCTGGAGGGGGAGGGGTGAACACTGAAGCTTTCTTT.

The chain is built from TRBV28 and TRBJ2-2; no firm D call. The CDR3 is 14 amino acids. CDR1 is MDHEN and CDR2 is SYDVKM in the germline V gene. V was trimmed by 2 bases and J by 1 base, leaving 5 bases between them. In DNA form, the CDR3 reads TGTGCCAGCAGTTTAGGCGGGAACACCGGGGAGCTGTTTTTT. Protein: CASSLGGNTGELFF.